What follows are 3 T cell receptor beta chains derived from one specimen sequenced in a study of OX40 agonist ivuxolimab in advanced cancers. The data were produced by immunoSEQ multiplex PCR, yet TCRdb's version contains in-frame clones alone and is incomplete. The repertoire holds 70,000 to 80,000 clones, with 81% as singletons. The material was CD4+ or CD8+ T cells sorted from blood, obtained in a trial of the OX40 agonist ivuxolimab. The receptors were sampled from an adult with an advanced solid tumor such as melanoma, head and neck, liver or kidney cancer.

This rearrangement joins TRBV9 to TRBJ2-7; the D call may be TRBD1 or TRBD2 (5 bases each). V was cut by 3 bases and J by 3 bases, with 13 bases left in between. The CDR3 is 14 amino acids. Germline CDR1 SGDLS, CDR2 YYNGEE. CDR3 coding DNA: TGTGCCAGCAGCGCGGGACGGTCCTTCTACGAGCAGTACTTC. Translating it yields CASSAGRSFYEQYF.

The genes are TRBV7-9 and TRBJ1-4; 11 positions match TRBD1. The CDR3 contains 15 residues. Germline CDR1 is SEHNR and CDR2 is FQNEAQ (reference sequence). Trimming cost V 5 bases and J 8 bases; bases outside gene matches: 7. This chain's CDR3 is CASSPTGQGAEKLFF. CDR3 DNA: TGTGCCAGCAGCCCCACTGGACAGGGGGCCGAAAAACTGTTTTTT.

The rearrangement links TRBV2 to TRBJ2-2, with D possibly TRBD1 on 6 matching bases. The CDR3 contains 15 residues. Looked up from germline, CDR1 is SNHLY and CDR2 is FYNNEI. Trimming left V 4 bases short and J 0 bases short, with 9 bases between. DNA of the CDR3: TGTGCCAGCAGTGGAGGGGGACCGAACACCGGGGAGCTGTTTTTT. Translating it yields CASSGGGPNTGELFF.